These 15 T cell receptor beta chains were all obtained from the same sample, sequenced in a study of T cell responses to AZD1222 COVID-19 vaccine. Repertoires were generated with immunoSEQ multiplex PCR, while TCRdb's copy carries only in-frame clones and drops some. The sample carries 100,000 to 150,000 clones, over 90% recorded once. The sample consisted of peripheral blood, taken on day 0 of AZD1222 vaccination. The receptors stem from an adult in good health.

This chain links TRBV5-1 with TRBJ2-7, with D possibly TRBD2 on 6 matching bases. This CDR3 comprises 15 residues. V shed 4 bases and J shed 4 bases, with 18 bases lying between them. Germline V gene lookup returns CDR1 SGHRS and CDR2 YFSETQ. DNA for the CDR3: TGCGCCAGCAGCCAAAGACTAGACACACCATACGAGCAGTACTTC. Translated, it gives CASSQRLDTPYEQYF. Filled out from reference TRBV5-1 and TRBJ2-7, the complete variable domain reads KAGVTQTPRYLIKTRGQQVTLSCSPISGHRSVSWYQQTPGQGLQFLFEYFSETQRNKGNFPGRFSGRQFSNSRSEMNVSTLELGDSALYLCASSQRLDTPYEQYFGPGTRLTVT.

The chain employs TRBV7-9 and TRBJ1-1; 9 bases map to TRBD1. The CDR3 extends over 13 amino acids. The germline V gene encodes CDR1 SEHNR and CDR2 FQNEAQ (reference sequence). After removal of 5 bases from V and 12 bases from J, the junction contained 10 bases not matched to a gene. The CDR3 DNA sequence: TGTGCCAGCAGCCTAATGACAGGGGGTGAGACTTTCTTT. Translated, it gives CASSLMTGGETFF.

This clone was picked up one time. V gene TRBV20-1 combines with J gene TRBJ2-5, with D unclear. The germline V gene has CDR1 DFQATT and CDR2 SNEGSKA (reference sequence). V was cut by 6 bases and J by 5 bases, with 7 bases left in between. This CDR3 has 10 residues. The CDR3, as DNA: TGCAGTGCGGTACTGGAGACCCAGTACTTC. Residues: CSAVLETQYF.

The chain uses TRBV6-5 and TRBJ1-2; D unclear. V was trimmed by 7 bases and J by 4 bases, leaving 16 bases between them. This CDR3 has 14 amino acids. Germline V gives CDR1 MNHEY, CDR2 SVGAGI. CDR3 DNA sequence: TGTGCCAGCACCCCCCAGGACGGTCGCTATGGCTACACCTTC. It translates to CASTPQDGRYGYTF.

The CDR3 DNA is TGTGCCAGCAGTTACGGAGAGAACACAGATACGCAGTATTTT. Amino acids: CASSYGENTDTQYF. The genes are TRBV6-5 and TRBJ2-3; D gene uncertain. CDR3 length equals 14 residues. Germline V gene sequence: CDR1 MNHEY, CDR2 SVGAGI. V was cut by 2 bases and J by 2 bases, with 8 bases left in between.

The chain has TRBV28 and TRBJ1-5; no firm D call. Trimming removed 6 bases at V and 2 bases at J, with 11 bases between. The CDR3 loop spans 14 amino acids. Germline-derived CDR1 and CDR2 are MDHEN and SYDVKM. The CDR3 protein is CASSPVRGNQPQHF. CDR3 nucleotide sequence: TGTGCCAGCAGCCCTGTCCGCGGCAATCAGCCCCAGCATTTT.

DNA for the CDR3: TGTGCCAGTAGTTCACGGACTAGCGGGAGCCGGTACGAGCAGTACTTC. It is translated as CASSSRTSGSRYEQYF. The J gene is TRBJ2-7, the V gene TRBV19, with 13 bases matching TRBD2. J was trimmed by 4 bases and V by 5 bases; bases with no gene match: 8. Per germline, CDR1 LNHDA and CDR2 SQIVND (reference sequence). The CDR3 length is 16 residues.

The gene calls are TRBV6-5 and TRBJ2-3; TRBD2 aligns across 10 bases. V lost 6 bases, J lost 2 bases, and 2 bases stayed unmatched. Per germline, CDR1 MNHEY and CDR2 SVGAGI. CDR3 length: 14 residues. CDR3 loop: CASRLAGLTDTQYF. As DNA, the CDR3 is TGTGCCAGCAGACTAGCGGGACTCACAGATACGCAGTATTTT.

The chain links TRBV27 to TRBJ2-7; 13 nucleotides line up with TRBD2. CDR3 size: 15 residues. Germline values: CDR1 MNHEY, CDR2 SMNVEV (reference sequence). The trim removed 2 bases at V and 7 bases at J, leaving 5 bases unmatched. CDR3 in amino acids: CASSLGLAGVWEQYF. DNA of the CDR3: TGTGCCAGCAGTTTAGGACTAGCGGGAGTATGGGAGCAGTACTTC.

The chain joins TRBV27 to TRBJ2-7, with 7 bases that match TRBD1. Per the germline V gene, CDR1 is MNHEY and CDR2 is SMNVEV (reference sequence). The V segment lost 7 bases and the J segment 2 bases; nucleotides outside the gene matches: 11. This CDR3 has 15 residues. The CDR3 spells CASTPLGDSTYEQYF. For the CDR3, the DNA is TGTGCCAGCACTCCGCTGGGGGACAGTACCTACGAGCAGTACTTC.

The chain has TRBV2 and TRBJ2-1; 12 positions match TRBD2. Germline lookup yields CDR1 SNHLY and CDR2 FYNNEI. Losses at the gene ends were 4 bases for V and 6 bases for J; bases not matched to a gene: 4. The CDR3 has 15 residues. CDR3: CASSVASGGGNEQFF. The CDR3 region has the DNA TGTGCCAGCAGTGTGGCTAGCGGGGGGGGCAATGAGCAGTTCTTC.

This clone has a handful of counts. The J gene is TRBJ2-5, the V gene TRBV7-3, with D maybe TRBD2 (5 bases). CDR1 and CDR2 (germline): SGHTA, FQGTGA. The ends were cut back, 5 bases at V and 1 base at J, with 14 bases in the middle. The length of the CDR3 is 15 residues. CDR3 sequence: CASSPRAGFQETQYF. In nucleotides, the CDR3 is TGTGCCAGCAGCCCTAGGGCGGGTTTCCAAGAGACCCAGTACTTC. Full variable domain (remainder filled in from reference TRBV7-3 and TRBJ2-5): GAGVSQTPSNKVTEKGKYVELRCDPISGHTALYWYRQSLGQGPEFLIYFQGTGAADDSGLPNDRFFAVRPEGSVSTLKIQRTERGDSAVYLCASSPRAGFQETQYFGPGTRLLVL.

This rearrangement joins TRBV4-3 to TRBJ1-4; TRBD1 matches at 8 bases. This CDR3 is 18 amino acids long. The trim removed 4 bases at V and 4 bases at J, leaving 14 bases unmatched. The germline V gene has CDR1 LGHNA and CDR2 YSLEER. In nucleotides, the CDR3 is TGCGCCAGCAGCCCAAGCGGGCAGGGGGCGCCCGGTAATGAAAAACTGTTTTTT. Amino acid sequence: CASSPSGQGAPGNEKLFF.

The chain joins TRBV5-1 to TRBJ1-4, with D uncertain. Germline CDR1 reads SGHRS; CDR2 reads YFSETQ. CDR3 length: 16 amino acids. V lost 0 bases to trimming and J lost 0 bases, with 9 bases between them. The CDR3 nucleotides read TGCGCCAGCAGCTTGGGGGATCCAGCAACTAATGAAAAACTGTTTTTT. The encoded protein is CASSLGDPATNEKLFF.

The CDR3 nucleotides read TGTGCCAGCAGTTTTGTCGGGGTTACCCTCTCCAACCCCTACGAGCAGTACTTC. This sequence encodes CASSFVGVTLSNPYEQYF. The chain joins TRBV27 to TRBJ2-7; perhaps TRBD2 as D (5 bases). This CDR3 is 18 amino acids long. The ends were cut back, 3 bases at V and 2 bases at J, with 23 bases in the middle. Germline V gives CDR1 MNHEY, CDR2 SMNVEV (reference sequence).